The 5 T cell receptor beta chains reported below all come from one sample, sequenced in a study of T cells in Graves' hyperthyroidism and ophthalmopathy. TCR beta CDR3 regions were amplified from RNA. When the TCR CDR3 underwent first-round RT-PCR, the HTBI primer set was used. TCRdb redid the calling of the multiplex PCR reads with MiXCR, one entry per CDR3 protein. The data show about 580,000 distinct CDR3 sequences, 40% to 55% seen once. Sequenced input: peripheral blood or thyroid tissue (not recorded which). The source of these receptors is a woman aged 18-29 years with Graves' hyperthyroidism.

CDR3 DNA sequence: TGTGCCAGCAGTAAAAGACAGGGGGCGTACACTGAAGCTTTCTTT. As protein: CASSKRQGAYTEAFF. V gene TRBV6-1 combines with J gene TRBJ1-1; 10 bases agree with TRBD1. CDR3 length: 15 residues. Losses at the gene ends were 5 bases for V and 3 bases for J; bases not matched to a gene: 6. Germline values: CDR1 MNHNS, CDR2 SASEGT.

A note on this clonotype: One end of the junction is discordant with germline, which a read error may explain. V usage is TRBV9 and J usage is TRBJ1-1; TRBD1 might be the D (5 bases). The CDR3 length is 16 residues. Germline V gene sequence: CDR1 SGDLS, CDR2 YYNGEE. CDR3 region: CASSVPPDGGNTEAFF. As DNA, the CDR3 is TGTGCCAGCAGCGTACCGCCGGACGGGGGAAACACTGAAGCTTTCTTC.

This clonotype appeared many times. The V and J genes are TRBV5-1 and TRBJ1-2; D is uncertain. Trimming pared 0 bases from V and 6 bases from J, leaving 6 bases between. Germline V gene sequence: CDR1 SGHRS, CDR2 YFSETQ. CDR3 length equals 12 residues. The CDR3 spells CASSLASHGYTF. The CDR3 region has the DNA TGCGCCAGCAGCTTGGCTTCCCATGGCTACACCTTC.

Points on this clonotype: A read error is possible here, since a much larger clone lies one base away. V and J are TRBV6-1 and TRBJ1-3; TRBD1 is a possible D gene (6 bases). Germline V CDR1 and CDR2: MNHNS, SASEGT. CDR3 length: 14 residues. The V end was cut by 6 bases, the J end by 0 bases, with 9 bases between. CDR3 amino acids: CASRRGLSGNTIYF. The DNA for the CDR3 is TGTGCCAGCAGACGGGGGCTCTCTGGAAACACCATATATTTT.

This clonotype was recorded at least ten times. The chain recombines TRBV12-5 with TRBJ1-4; possibly TRBD1 for D (6 bases). The CDR3 runs to 13 residues. Germline CDR1 and CDR2: LGHNT and FRNRAP. V lost 0 bases, J lost 7 bases, and 6 bases lay in between. CDR3 in amino acids: CASGLVQGEKLFF. The DNA of the CDR3 is TGTGCTAGTGGTTTGGTACAGGGTGAAAAACTGTTTTTT.